The 27 T cell receptor beta chains below all came from one sample that was sequenced in a study of T cells after yellow fever vaccination (dated by TCRdb to about 2019). The intended sense of this specimen's treatment or condition label: live attenuated yellow fever vaccine strain. The library was obtained by 5' RACE. Sequenced using an Illumina NovaSeq 6000. The raw public reads went through TCRdb reprocessing: fastp at Q25, MiXCR clone calling, in-frame beta chains kept. Each record represents a unique CDR3 protein, reported with the most common genes and DNA among its rows. For this sample the table gives some 340,000 distinct CDR3 sequences, of which around 11% were detected only once. About 3% of the sample rests with the top ten. Sequencing was performed on CD4+ T cells sorted from PBMCs, taken 45 days after the yellow fever booster vaccination. The receptor set was obtained from a man younger than 30 who received the YFV17D yellow fever vaccine.

V usage is TRBV5-1 and J usage is TRBJ2-6, with TRBD1 identical over 8 bases. The CDR3 covers 17 residues. Germline loops: CDR1 SGHRS, CDR2 YFSETQ. V trimming: 4 bases; J trimming: 1 base; junction bases outside the gene matches: 7. As DNA, the CDR3 is TGCGCCAGCAGCCGCGTACGGACAGGGTCTGGGGCCAACGTCCTGACTTTC. Protein: CASSRVRTGSGANVLTF.

The chain combines TRBV6-5 with TRBJ2-2, with 9 bases lining up with TRBD1. Germline CDR1 is MNHEY and CDR2 is SVGAGI. This CDR3 region has 13 residues. V lost 2 bases to trimming and J lost 8 bases; unmatched junction nucleotides: 0. CDR3 protein: CASSYDRGGELFF. The CDR3 DNA sequence: TGTGCCAGCAGTTACGACAGGGGGGGGGAGCTGTTTTTT.

The CDR3 DNA follows: TGCGCCAGCAGCAAAGGGACAGATGTGGTCTATGGCTACACCTTC. It encodes CASSKGTDVVYGYTF. The rearrangement uses TRBV5-1 and TRBJ1-2; 7 nucleotides line up with TRBD1. The junction had 10 bases not matched to a gene; V was cut back by 4 bases and J by 4 bases. Germline CDR1 SGHRS, CDR2 YFSETQ. This CDR3 contains 15 residues.

The chain couples TRBV10-3 to TRBJ2-2; D call uncertain. This CDR3 is built from 16 residues. The germline V and J ends were trimmed by 0 bases and 0 bases, with 8 bases remaining between them. Per the germline V gene, CDR1 is ENHRY and CDR2 is SYGVKD. The CDR3 coding sequence is TGTGCCATCAGTGAGTCTTCGGGTACGAACACCGGGGAGCTGTTTTTT. This translates into CAISESSGTNTGELFF.

The table lists this clonotype with a few counts. The J gene is TRBJ2-3, the V gene TRBV9; D possibly corresponds to TRBD2 (5 bases). Looked up from germline, CDR1 is SGDLS and CDR2 is YYNGEE. Between the trimmed V and J ends, which lost 0 bases and 6 bases, there was a span of 11 bases. This CDR3 spans 14 amino acids. The DNA of the CDR3 is TGTGCCAGCAGCGTAGTGGGGAGTCCCGATACGCAGTATTTT. It codes for CASSVVGSPDTQYF.

This clonotype was picked up a small number of times. The chain has TRBV3-1 and TRBJ1-4; D is unclear. The V and J ends lost 1 base and 11 bases respectively, with 11 bases between them. This CDR3 contains 13 residues. The germline V gene has CDR1 LGHDT and CDR2 YNNKEL (reference sequence). The CDR3 spells CASSQGLLPKLFF. CDR3 bases: TGTGCCAGCAGCCAAGGTCTCCTCCCGAAACTGTTTTTT.

The sample holds a few counts of this clonotype. The rearrangement links TRBV7-9 to TRBJ2-1; TRBD1 agrees at 8 bases. This CDR3 contains 15 residues. The germline V gene encodes CDR1 SEHNR and CDR2 FQNEAQ (reference sequence). V lost 3 bases, J lost 8 bases, and 9 bases stayed unmatched. CDR3 amino acids: CASSFRQGAVDEQFF. CDR3 coding DNA: TGTGCCAGCAGCTTTAGGCAGGGGGCAGTGGATGAGCAGTTCTTC.

The chain carries TRBV12-3 or TRBV12-4 and TRBJ1-5; D gene uncertain. CDR3 size: 13 residues. The germline V and J ends were trimmed by 3 bases and 7 bases, with 10 bases remaining between them. The CDR3 loop reads CASSFRFDQPQHF. In DNA, the CDR3 is TGTGCCAGCAGTTTCAGGTTCGACCAGCCCCAGCATTTT.

This clonotype has only a few counts. The chain combines TRBV11-2 with TRBJ1-1; weak D call: TRBD1 (6 bases). Between the trimmed V and J ends, which lost 2 bases and 1 base, there was a span of 14 bases. The CDR3 covers 16 residues. Germline V gives CDR1 SGHAT, CDR2 FQNNGV. The DNA for the CDR3 is TGTGCCAGCAGCTTACACGGACAGAATGGGAACACTGAAGCTTTCTTT. Translating it yields CASSLHGQNGNTEAFF.

This clonotype came up a few times. The rearrangement joins TRBV7-2 to TRBJ2-3; 10 bases are a match to TRBD2. CDR1 is SGHTA and CDR2 is FQGNSA in the germline V gene. The CDR3 runs to 20 residues. The J segment lost 0 bases and the V segment lost 5 bases, leaving 17 bases of the junction unmatched. In DNA, the CDR3 is TGTGCCAGCAGCAAAAGAGCGGGGGGGCTCAAAACGACTAGCACAGATACGCAGTATTTT. Its translation: CASSKRAGGLKTTSTDTQYF. Full variable domain (remainder filled in from reference TRBV7-2 and TRBJ2-3): GAGVSQSPSNKVTEKGKDVELRCDPISGHTALYWYRQSLGQGLEFLIYFQGNSAPDKSGLPSDRFSAERTGGSVSTLTIQRTQQEDSAVYLCASSKRAGGLKTTSTDTQYFGPGTRLTVL.

V is TRBV3-1 and J is TRBJ2-3; 7 bases line up with TRBD1. Germline lookup yields CDR1 LGHDT and CDR2 YNNKEL (reference sequence). The CDR3 runs to 14 residues. V gave up 7 bases and J gave up 0 bases; unmatched junction bases: 4. The CDR3 loop is CASKTGESTDTQYF. DNA for the CDR3: TGTGCCAGCAAAACAGGGGAGAGCACAGATACGCAGTATTTT.

This clonotype occurred a few times. The gene calls are TRBV7-8 and TRBJ2-7, with D perhaps TRBD2 (5 bases). V was trimmed by 5 bases and J by 0 bases, leaving 8 bases between them. The CDR3 length is 13 residues. Germline CDR1 and CDR2: SGHVS and FQNEAQ. The chain's CDR3 is CASSPDFSYEQYF. The CDR3 DNA reads as TGTGCCAGCAGCCCGGACTTCTCCTACGAGCAGTACTTC. The variable domain in full, completed from reference TRBV7-8 and TRBJ2-7, reads GAGVSQSPRYKVAKRGQDVALRCDPISGHVSLFWYQQALGQGPEFLTYFQNEAQLDKSGLPSDRFFAERPEGSVSTLKIQRTQQEDSAVYLCASSPDFSYEQYFGPGTRLTVT.

This clonotype was counted between two and nine times. The J gene is TRBJ1-5, the V gene TRBV27; tentative D call: TRBD1 (6 bases). The CDR3 loop spans 13 amino acids. In germline, CDR1 is MNHEY, CDR2 SMNVEV (reference sequence). Trimming removed 7 bases from V and 2 bases from J, with 9 bases in between. CDR3 bases: TGTGCCAGCATTTACAGGGGCAATCAGCCCCAGCATTTT. Translating it yields CASIYRGNQPQHF.

This clonotype came up a few times. The genes are TRBV28 and TRBJ1-6; maybe TRBD1 (5 bases). The CDR3 is 15 amino acids. CDR1 and CDR2 from the germline V gene are MDHEN and SYDVKM. V was trimmed by 5 bases and J by 6 bases, leaving 14 bases between them. In DNA form, the CDR3 reads TGTGCCAGCAGTCCCCCGGGGGTGACTAATTCACCCCTCCACTTT. This translates into CASSPPGVTNSPLHF.

This clonotype was found a few times. This chain links TRBV25-1 with TRBJ1-2; no firm D call. The germline gives CDR1 MGHDK, CDR2 SYGVNS. The germline V and J ends were trimmed by 0 bases and 4 bases, with 0 bases remaining between them. The CDR3 covers 11 residues. CDR3 in amino acids: CASSEYYGYTF. The DNA of the CDR3 is TGTGCCAGCAGTGAATACTATGGCTACACCTTC.

The genes are TRBV20-1 and TRBJ2-3; 8 positions match TRBD1. J lost 4 bases, V lost 0 bases, and 9 bases had no gene match. This CDR3 comprises 16 residues. CDR1 and CDR2 from the germline V gene are DFQATT and SNEGSKA (reference sequence). CDR3: CSARDPGGRGPDTQYF. CDR3 bases: TGCAGTGCTAGAGACCCAGGGGGCAGGGGCCCAGATACGCAGTATTTT.

This clonotype came up a few times. The chain couples TRBV4-2 to TRBJ2-4; perhaps TRBD1 as D (6 bases). The CDR3 consists of 12 residues. Germline loops: CDR1 LGHNA, CDR2 YNFKEQ. Trimming took 6 bases from V and 5 from J, leaving 8 bases between them. Here the CDR3 reads CASSPGENIQYF. The DNA of the CDR3 is TGTGCCAGCAGTCCAGGGGAAAACATTCAGTACTTC.

This clonotype appeared many times. The V call is TRBV29-1, the J call TRBJ2-2, with unresolved D. The CDR3 is made up of 14 amino acids. Germline loops: CDR1 SQVTM, CDR2 ANQGSEA. Trimming stripped 1 base from V and 5 bases from J, with 11 bases between. CDR3 region: CSVEGRPSTGELFF. CDR3 nucleotides: TGCAGCGTTGAAGGACGTCCATCGACCGGGGAGCTGTTTTTT.

This clonotype has only a few counts. The gene calls are TRBV12-3 or TRBV12-4 and TRBJ1-1, with 8 bases matching TRBD1. J was trimmed by 0 bases and V by 6 bases; bases with no gene match: 3. CDR3 length: 14 residues. The CDR3 DNA sequence: TGTGCCAGCAGCAGGACAGGGCTGAACACTGAAGCTTTCTTT. As protein: CASSRTGLNTEAFF.

This clonotype was seen ten or more times. This sequence joins TRBV5-1 and TRBJ2-5; 7 bases fit TRBD2. Germline CDR1 SGHRS, CDR2 YFSETQ. The junction had 8 bases not matched to a gene; V was cut back by 5 bases and J by 1 base. The CDR3 loop spans 15 amino acids. Here the CDR3 reads CASRPVSGPQETQYF. In DNA form, the CDR3 reads TGCGCCAGCAGGCCGGTTAGCGGGCCCCAAGAGACCCAGTACTTC.

This clonotype was counted a few times. The J gene is TRBJ2-4, the V gene TRBV6-1, with D unresolved. Trimming shortened V by 3 bases and J by 2 bases, and 2 bases separated the two germline ends. Per germline, CDR1 MNHNS and CDR2 SASEGT. This CDR3 is built from 12 residues. In DNA, the CDR3 is TGTGCCAGCAGTGAGACCAAAAACATTCAGTACTTC. Translation gives CASSETKNIQYF.

This clonotype was seen many times. The chain couples TRBV18 to TRBJ2-1, with 9 positions matching TRBD1. The CDR3 totals 15 residues. Germline trimming cut 6 bases from V and 6 bases from J; bases unmatched to any gene: 9. CDR1 and CDR2 (germline): KGHSH, LQKENI. CDR3 sequence: CASSWQQGASNEQFF. CDR3 coding DNA: TGTGCCAGCTCCTGGCAACAGGGGGCCTCCAATGAGCAGTTCTTC.

This clonotype was recorded a few times. The genes are TRBV6-2 or TRBV6-3 and TRBJ2-5; D might be TRBD2 (6 bases). From germline, CDR1 is MNHEY and CDR2 SVGEGT. Trimming shortened V by 4 bases and J by 4 bases, and 19 bases separated the two germline ends. The CDR3 is made up of 16 amino acids. The CDR3 DNA follows: TGTGCCAGCAGTTGGACGCGGGGCCGGGTGGCAGAGACCCAGTACTTC. Its protein product is CASSWTRGRVAETQYF.

This clonotype has a handful of counts. This chain joins TRBV4-3 and TRBJ2-3; no clear D. The germline gives CDR1 LGHNA, CDR2 YSLEER. This CDR3 has 12 amino acids. Trimming left V 0 bases short and J 7 bases short, with 5 bases between. CDR3: CASSQDRYTQYF. The CDR3 DNA reads as TGCGCCAGCAGCCAAGATCGCTATACGCAGTATTTT.

This clonotype has at least ten counts. J is TRBJ2-2 and V is TRBV11-2; D call uncertain. The ends were cut back, 5 bases at V and 2 bases at J, with 6 bases in the middle. The CDR3 is made up of 13 amino acids. Germline loops: CDR1 SGHAT, CDR2 FQNNGV. The chain's CDR3 is CASSEQNTGELFF. DNA for the CDR3: TGTGCCAGCAGCGAACAAAACACCGGGGAGCTGTTTTTT.

This clonotype came up many times. This chain uses TRBV7-6 with TRBJ1-6; D is unclear. The germline V gene encodes CDR1 SGHVS and CDR2 FNYEAQ. Trimming removed 1 base at V and 7 bases at J, with 14 bases between. The CDR3 runs 16 residues. CDR3 amino acids: CASSLGNRALNSPLHF. The CDR3 nucleotides are TGTGCCAGCAGCTTAGGAAACCGGGCCCTAAATTCACCCCTCCACTTT. Full variable domain (missing parts from reference TRBV7-6 and TRBJ1-6): GAGVSQSPRYKVTKRGQDVALRCDPISGHVSLYWYRQALGQGPEFLTYFNYEAQQDKSGLPNDRFSAERPEGSISTLTIQRTEQRDSAMYRCASSLGNRALNSPLHFGNGTRLTVT.

This clonotype was counted a few times. This chain links TRBV5-1 with TRBJ1-2; tentative D call: TRBD1 (6 bases). Trimming took off 4 bases at V and 8 bases at J, with 27 bases between the two ends. The CDR3 sequence is 17 residues long. From germline, CDR1 is SGHRS and CDR2 YFSETQ. DNA for the CDR3: TGCGCCAGCAGCCAGTGGGGGGGCCAAGGGCAGATTGGCGGCTACACCTTC. This sequence encodes CASSQWGGQGQIGGYTF.